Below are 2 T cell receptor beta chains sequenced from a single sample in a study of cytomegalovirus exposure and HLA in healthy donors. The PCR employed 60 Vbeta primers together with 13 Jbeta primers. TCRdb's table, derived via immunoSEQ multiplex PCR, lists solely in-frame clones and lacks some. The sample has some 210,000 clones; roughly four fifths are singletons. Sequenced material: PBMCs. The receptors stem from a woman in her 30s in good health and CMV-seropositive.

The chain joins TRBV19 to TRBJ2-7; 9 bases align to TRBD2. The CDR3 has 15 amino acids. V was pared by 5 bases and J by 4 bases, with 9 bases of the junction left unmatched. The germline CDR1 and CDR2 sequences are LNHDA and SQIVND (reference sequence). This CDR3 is CASSFETSGLYEQYF. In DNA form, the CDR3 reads TGTGCCAGTAGTTTTGAGACTAGCGGTTTGTACGAGCAGTACTTC.

The CDR3 sequence: CASSPGGQGGEKLFF. The DNA for the CDR3 is TGTGCCAGCTCACCAGGAGGGCAGGGTGGTGAAAAACTGTTTTTT. The V call is TRBV18, the J call TRBJ1-4; possible D gene TRBD1, 5 bases. This CDR3 region has 15 residues. The germline V and J ends were trimmed by 2 bases and 7 bases, with 14 bases remaining between them. Germline assignment: CDR1 KGHSH and CDR2 LQKENI.